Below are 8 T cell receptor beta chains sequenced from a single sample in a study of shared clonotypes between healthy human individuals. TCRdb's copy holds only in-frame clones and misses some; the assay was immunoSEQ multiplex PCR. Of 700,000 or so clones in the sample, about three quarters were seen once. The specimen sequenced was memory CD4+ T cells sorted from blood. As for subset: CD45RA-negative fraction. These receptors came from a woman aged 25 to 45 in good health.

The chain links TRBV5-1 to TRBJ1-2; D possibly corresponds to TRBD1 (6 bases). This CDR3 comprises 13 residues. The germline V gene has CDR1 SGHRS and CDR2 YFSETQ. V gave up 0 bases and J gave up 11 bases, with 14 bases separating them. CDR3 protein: CASSLAGDLQYTF. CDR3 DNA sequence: TGCGCCAGCAGCTTGGCAGGGGACCTGCAGTACACCTTC.

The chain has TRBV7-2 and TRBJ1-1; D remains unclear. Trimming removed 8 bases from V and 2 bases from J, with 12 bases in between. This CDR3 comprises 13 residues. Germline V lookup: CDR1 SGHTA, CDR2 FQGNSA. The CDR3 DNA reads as TGTGCCAGCGCCTCGCAGGTAAACACTGAAGCTTTCTTT. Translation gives CASASQVNTEAFF.

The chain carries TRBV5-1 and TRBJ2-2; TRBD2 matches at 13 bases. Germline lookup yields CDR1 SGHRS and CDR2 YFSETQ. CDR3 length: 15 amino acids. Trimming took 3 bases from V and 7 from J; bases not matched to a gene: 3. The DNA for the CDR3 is TGCGCCAGCAGCTCTGGACTAGCGGGAGTCGGGGAGCTGTTTTTT. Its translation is CASSSGLAGVGELFF.

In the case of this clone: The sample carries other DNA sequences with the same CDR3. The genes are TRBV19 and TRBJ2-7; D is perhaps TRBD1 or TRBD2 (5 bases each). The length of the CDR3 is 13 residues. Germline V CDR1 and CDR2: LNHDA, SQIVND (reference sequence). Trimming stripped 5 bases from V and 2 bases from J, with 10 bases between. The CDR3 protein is CASSSGTTYEQYF. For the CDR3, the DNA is TGTGCCAGTAGTTCAGGGACGACCTACGAGCAGTACTTC.

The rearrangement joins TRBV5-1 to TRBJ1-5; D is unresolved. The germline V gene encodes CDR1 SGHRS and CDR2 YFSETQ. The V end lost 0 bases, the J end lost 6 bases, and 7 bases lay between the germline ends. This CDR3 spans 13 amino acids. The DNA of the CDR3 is TGCGCCAGCAGCTTGGGGACGGCTCAGCCCCAGCATTTT. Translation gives CASSLGTAQPQHF.

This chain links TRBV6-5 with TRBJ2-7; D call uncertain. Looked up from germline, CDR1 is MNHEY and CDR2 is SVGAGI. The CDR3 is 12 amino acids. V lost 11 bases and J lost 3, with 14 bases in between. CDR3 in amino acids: CAQRVGLYEQYF. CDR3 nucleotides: TGTGCCCAAAGGGTGGGTCTCTACGAGCAGTACTTC.

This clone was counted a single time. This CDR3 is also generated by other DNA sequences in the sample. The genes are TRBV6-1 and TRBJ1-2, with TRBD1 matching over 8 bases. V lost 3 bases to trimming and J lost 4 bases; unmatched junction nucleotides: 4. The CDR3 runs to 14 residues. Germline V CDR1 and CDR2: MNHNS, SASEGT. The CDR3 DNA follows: TGTGCCAGCAGTGAGATAGACAGGGGCTATGGCTACACCTTC. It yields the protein CASSEIDRGYGYTF.

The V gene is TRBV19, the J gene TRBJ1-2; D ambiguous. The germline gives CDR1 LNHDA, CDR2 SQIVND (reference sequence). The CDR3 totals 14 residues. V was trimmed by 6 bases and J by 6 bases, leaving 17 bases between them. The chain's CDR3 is CASSHPNPGNGYTF. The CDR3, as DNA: TGTGCCAGTAGCCACCCAAATCCGGGAAATGGCTACACCTTC.